This TCR beta chain emerged from a study of cytomegalovirus exposure and HLA in healthy donors. Findings and limits, study-wide: Certain indistinguishable V segments, among them TRBV6-2 and TRBV6-3, were excluded. Researchers counted 164 TCR beta chains as cytomegalovirus-associated.

Regarding this clone: Its target is unknown.

PCR employed 60 Vbeta and 13 Jbeta primers. Measured with immunoSEQ multiplex PCR; TCRdb has only the in-frame clones, and not every one. The table records approximately 190,000 clones, around 75% of them present only once. The length of the CDR3 is 16 residues. V trimming: 1 base; J trimming: 2 bases; junction bases outside the gene matches: 6. The V gene's germline CDR1 is MDHEN and CDR2 SYDVKM. The donors gave bone marrow, and they were healthy. The chain is built from TRBV28 and TRBJ2-3, with 7 bases matching TRBD2. Sequenced material: PBMCs. The receptor was isolated from a woman between 25 and 40 years old in good health and CMV-seropositive. CDR3 amino acids: CASSLFAGVATDTQYF. The CDR3 DNA sequence: TGTGCCAGCAGTTTATTTGCGGGAGTGGCCACAGATACGCAGTATTTT.